Included here is one T cell receptor beta chain sequence, with context. This clonotype was found a few times. The target of this receptor is not known. There are no base qualities to consult, and no much larger clone falls within one base. Sequencing was performed on an Illumina MiSeq. Quantitative 5'-RACE with molecular barcodes was used to prepare TCR beta libraries. On the study's bioinformatics: Disease-linked TCR variants were identified with a new computational method built on a probabilistic model of VDJ rearrangement. The public sequencing data were trimmed at Q25 with fastp and processed into clonotypes with MiXCR by TCRdb, which kept only in-frame beta chains. Rows merge per CDR3 protein into single entries with the most common DNA and genes. TCRdb, rather than the study authors, made the V and J calls. The sample table lists 20,000 to 25,000 distinct CDR3 sequences, 10% to 15% of them with a count of one. The biggest ten clones account for 35% of the sample.

The sample is drawn from a study of CD8 T cells in ankylosing spondylitis (dated by TCRdb to 2016 to 2017). At the level of the whole study: To find TCR variants linked to disease, the study profiled T cell receptor beta repertoires in ankylosing spondylitis patients and healthy donors. The full study cohort was made up of about two dozen ankylosing spondylitis patients and roughly 100 healthy donors. Peripheral blood was sampled, and synovial fluid was additionally collected from ankylosing spondylitis patients.

Overall results and qualifications from the work: Significant enrichment of the disease-linked clones was reported in matched synovial fluid samples from ankylosing spondylitis patients. The disease-linked clones showed a CD8+ phenotype and occurred at relatively low frequencies in peripheral blood. Blood from ankylosing spondylitis patients appeared to be characterized by a TCR beta motif composed of under 10 highly homologous amino acid variants. Some motif variants had previously been reported in the synovial fluid and blood of reactive arthritis patients, which suggests shared mechanisms of disease initiation.

According to the germline V gene, CDR1 reads MNHEY and CDR2 reads SVGAGI. Spanning cysteine to phenylalanine, the CDR3 consists of 15 amino acids. Only the CDR3 part of the read is kept: 45 bases, read in frame from the first base. V drops 7 bases and J drops 3 bases, leaving 19 bases in between. Sequenced material: blood. Recombination linked TRBV6-5 to TRBJ2-7; the D gene is perhaps TRBD1 or TRBD2, as each covers 5 bases. This TCR derives from a male donor with ankylosing spondylitis or in good health (not recorded which). The base sequence is TGTGCCAGCAAATTCCGCCGGGACGGCGGCTACGAGCAGTACTTC. It is translated as CASKFRRDGGYEQYF.